Each of the 10 T cell receptor beta chains below was sequenced from the same sample in a study of regulatory T cells in long-lasting Graves disease. Both iRepertoire HTBI primers and Arm-PCR of CDR3 regions were used to build the TCR beta libraries. TCRdb itself ran the multiplex PCR reads through MiXCR, one entry per CDR3 protein. The data contain around 460,000 distinct CDR3 sequences, around 15% of them singletons. The time point is: newly diagnosed GD, antithyroid drugs for less than 3 months. Following extraction of RNA from PBMCs, that RNA was used to make the TCR library. These data are also associated with another study on T cells in Graves' hyperthyroidism and ophthalmopathy.

This sample comprised peripheral blood mononuclear cells (PBMCs), obtained at new diagnosis, from a patient treated with antithyroid drugs. The receptors derive from a woman aged 45 to 65 with Graves disease.

This clonotype was observed a few times. The chain joins TRBV5-1 to TRBJ2-2, with 9 bases matching TRBD2. Per the germline V gene, CDR1 is SGHRS and CDR2 is YFSETQ. The V and J ends lost 5 bases and 1 base, in that order; junction bases with no gene match: 6. This CDR3 has 16 amino acids. The CDR3 sequence is CASRAYSGGNTGELFF. CDR3 DNA: TGCGCCAGCAGAGCGTATAGCGGGGGGAACACCGGGGAGCTGTTTTTT.

Worth noting for this clonotype: Germline and junction disagree at one end, which may indicate a read error. V is TRBV10-2 and J is TRBJ1-5; D might be TRBD1 (6 bases). Germline V gene lookup returns CDR1 WSHSY and CDR2 SAAADI. The length of the CDR3 is 16 residues. The CDR3 loop is CASTGSGGGSSQPQHF. The CDR3 coding sequence is TGCGCCAGCACCGGATCGGGGGGGGGCAGCAGTCAGCCCCAGCATTTT.

This clonotype was seen at least ten times. V gene TRBV4-1 combines with J gene TRBJ2-7; D may be TRBD2 (5 bases). V was pared by 1 base and J by 3 bases, with 16 bases between. The germline gives CDR1 MGHRA, CDR2 YSYEKL. The CDR3 has 16 amino acids. The CDR3 DNA reads TGCGCCAGCAGCCAAGTAGTAAGAGGGAGAGGCTACGAGCAGTACTTC. This encodes CASSQVVRGRGYEQYF.

This clonotype was recorded many times. The chain couples TRBV10-2 to TRBJ2-7; unclear D gene. The CDR3 spans 12 residues. The V gene's germline CDR1 is WSHSY and CDR2 SAAADI. V lost 8 bases and J 3 bases, leaving 11 bases between the germline ends. CDR3 nucleotide sequence: TGCGCCAGCCAAGCTGGAGTCTACGAGCAGTACTTC. Its translation is CASQAGVYEQYF.

This clonotype was recorded many times. The V call is TRBV28, the J call TRBJ2-1; D is possibly TRBD1 (6 bases). Germline V gene data show CDR1 as MDHEN and CDR2 as SYDVKM. V was clipped by 8 bases and J by 4 bases, with 12 bases between them. CDR3 length: 13 residues. CDR3 nucleotide sequence: TGTGCCAGCCGGGAAGGGGGATACAATGAGCAGTTCTTC. This encodes CASREGGYNEQFF.

The J gene is TRBJ2-7, the V gene TRBV29-1; 7 positions match TRBD2. Germline V gene data show CDR1 as SQVTM and CDR2 as ANQGSEA. There are 15 residues in the CDR3. The trim removed 2 bases at V and 2 bases at J, leaving 9 bases unmatched. The CDR3 DNA reads TGCAGCGTTGAAACCCCAACTAGCGATACCTACGAGCAGTACTTC. Encoded protein: CSVETPTSDTYEQYF.

The V and J genes are TRBV19 and TRBJ2-5; D might be TRBD2 (6 bases). Germline V gene sequence: CDR1 LNHDA, CDR2 SQIVND (reference sequence). Trimming shortened V by 5 bases and J by 4 bases, and 11 bases separated the two germline ends. This CDR3 is built from 13 residues. CDR3 loop: CASSWQGGETQYF. CDR3 bases: TGTGCCAGTAGTTGGCAGGGAGGAGAGACCCAGTACTTC.

This chain connects TRBV19 to TRBJ2-5; 11 bases line up with TRBD1. The ends lost 4 bases at V and 3 bases at J; junction bases unmatched: 4. CDR1 is LNHDA, CDR2 SQIVND, per germline (reference sequence). The CDR3 extends over 15 amino acids. This chain's CDR3 is CASSNWDRGKETQYF. The CDR3 nucleotides read TGTGCCAGTAGTAACTGGGACAGGGGGAAAGAGACCCAGTACTTC.

CDR3 sequence reads: CASSQPGGGLSGANVLTF. CDR3 DNA: TGTGCCAGCTCACAACCTGGCGGGGGCCTCTCTGGGGCCAACGTCCTGACTTTC. The chain carries TRBV18 and TRBJ2-6, with D perhaps matching TRBD2 (7 bases). The CDR3 length is 18 residues. Trimming cost V 4 bases and J 0 bases, with 16 bases left between them. Germline V gene data show CDR1 as KGHSH and CDR2 as LQKENI. Variable domain in full (rest from reference TRBV18 and TRBJ2-6): NAGVMQNPRHLVRRRGQEARLRCSPMKGHSHVYWYRQLPEEGLKFMVYLQKENIIDESGMPKERFSAEFPKEGPSILRIQQVVRGDSAAYFCASSQPGGGLSGANVLTFGAGSRLTVL.

This clonotype was counted only a few times. The chain recombines TRBV27 with TRBJ1-1; no definite D call. The germline CDR1 and CDR2 sequences are MNHEY and SMNVEV (reference sequence). CDR3 length: 13 residues. V lost 6 bases, J lost 4 bases, and 12 bases lay in between. For the CDR3, the DNA is TGTGCCAGCAGCTTGGGGAGGGTCACTGAAGCTTTCTTT. Amino acid sequence: CASSLGRVTEAFF.